The 15 T cell receptor beta chains presented below share a single source sample, sequenced in a study of early T cells in non-severe SARS-CoV-2 infection. TCRdb re-derived calls from the 5' RACE reads in MiXCR, one entry per CDR3 protein. The table records about 110,000 distinct CDR3 sequences, about 12% of them present only once. The specimen was whole blood. These receptors were collected from an adult who was a healthcare worker with PCR-confirmed SARS-CoV-2 infection or an uninfected control (not recorded which).

The chain couples TRBV29-1 to TRBJ2-5; 7 bases map to TRBD1. Trimming removed 7 bases from V and 3 bases from J; junction bases left unmatched: 5. Germline loops: CDR1 SQVTM, CDR2 ANQGSEA. This CDR3 region has 12 residues. CDR3 sequence: CSAGQTEETQYF. The CDR3 DNA sequence: TGCAGCGCGGGACAGACCGAAGAGACCCAGTACTTC.

The J gene is TRBJ1-1, the V gene TRBV5-5, with 8 bases fitting TRBD1. With V trimmed by 0 bases and J by 4 bases, 8 bases remained unmatched. Germline assignment: CDR1 SGHKS and CDR2 YYEKEE (reference sequence). The CDR3 is 16 residues long. CDR3 loop: CASSLVGQGAGTEAFF. DNA of the CDR3: TGTGCCAGCAGCTTGGTGGGGCAGGGGGCAGGCACTGAAGCTTTCTTT.

This clonotype was detected many times. The chain is built from TRBV7-9 and TRBJ2-7; possibly TRBD1 or TRBD2 for D (6 bases each). Germline CDR1 and CDR2: SEHNR and FQNEAQ (reference sequence). Trimming took off 4 bases at V and 3 bases at J, with 13 bases between the two ends. There are 14 residues in the CDR3. The chain's CDR3 is CASSSPGARYEQYF. The CDR3 DNA follows: TGTGCCAGCAGCTCCCCGGGGGCCCGCTACGAGCAGTACTTC.

This clonotype was counted at least ten times. This chain connects TRBV10-3 to TRBJ1-5; D ambiguous. Germline CDR1 ENHRY, CDR2 SYGVKD. The CDR3 covers 14 residues. V was trimmed by 6 bases and J by 0 bases, leaving 9 bases between them. The CDR3 here is CAISRDPSNQPQHF. The CDR3 nucleotides are TGTGCCATCAGCCGGGATCCTAGCAATCAGCCCCAGCATTTT.

This chain uses TRBV18 with TRBJ2-5; 7 nucleotides agree with TRBD1. Germline-derived CDR1 and CDR2 are KGHSH and LQKENI. CDR3 length equals 15 residues. V trimming: 3 bases; J trimming: 5 bases; junction bases outside the gene matches: 9. The CDR3 sequence is CASSPEQGLTETQYF. In nucleotides, the CDR3 is TGTGCCAGCTCACCGGAACAGGGGCTTACCGAGACCCAGTACTTC.

This clonotype was detected ten times or more. The V gene is TRBV10-3, the J gene TRBJ2-3, with a weak D call TRBD1 (6 bases). The CDR3 consists of 11 residues. Trimming took 10 bases from V and 6 from J, leaving 11 bases between them. CDR1 is ENHRY, CDR2 SYGVKD, per germline. This CDR3 reads CATSQGDTQYF. The CDR3 nucleotides read TGTGCCACTTCCCAGGGGGATACGCAGTATTTT.

This clonotype has at least ten counts. The chain has TRBV2 and TRBJ2-5; D ambiguous. The CDR3 runs 11 residues. Germline CDR1 SNHLY, CDR2 FYNNEI. Deletions cut 4 bases from V and 2 bases from J, with 2 bases between. CDR3: CASSVQETQYF. The CDR3 DNA reads TGTGCCAGCAGTGTGCAAGAGACCCAGTACTTC.

This clonotype was recorded many times. The chain is built from TRBV29-1 and TRBJ2-2; tentatively, D is TRBD2 (5 bases). The V end lost 6 bases, the J end lost 2 bases, and 10 bases lay between the germline ends. The CDR3 consists of 13 residues. In germline, CDR1 is SQVTM, CDR2 ANQGSEA. CDR3 sequence (DNA): TGCAGCGTGGACTCCTTCAACACCGGGGAGCTGTTTTTT. Translated: CSVDSFNTGELFF.

This clonotype was recorded a few times. The chain is built from TRBV11-2 and TRBJ2-7, with D tentatively TRBD1 (5 bases). There are 15 residues in the CDR3. V lost 6 bases to trimming and J lost 5 bases, with 20 bases between them. Germline V gene lookup returns CDR1 SGHAT and CDR2 FQNNGV. DNA for the CDR3: TGTGCCAGCAGGAACCCCACCGGCAGGGCCCACGAGCAGTACTTC. Encoded protein: CASRNPTGRAHEQYF.

In this sample, this clonotype turned up many times. CDR3 sequence (DNA): TGTGCCAGCAGTCTCCGGGACAGGGTGTCCTACAATGAGCAGTTCTTC. Translating gives CASSLRDRVSYNEQFF. The chain uses TRBV14 and TRBJ2-1, with 9 nucleotides matching TRBD1. The CDR3 spans 16 residues. V trimming: 6 bases; J trimming: 1 base; junction bases outside the gene matches: 7. The V gene's germline CDR1 is SGHDN and CDR2 FVKESK.

Only a few counts were recorded for this clonotype. This chain joins TRBV20-1 and TRBJ2-1; no clear D. This CDR3 has 12 residues. Per germline, CDR1 DFQATT and CDR2 SNEGSKA (reference sequence). In DNA form, the CDR3 reads TGCAGGGTATTCCGCTCCTACAATGAGCAGTTCTTC. Protein: CRVFRSYNEQFF.

This clonotype was counted only a few times. The V gene is TRBV2, the J gene TRBJ2-2; a weak D match, TRBD1 (5 bases). Germline V gives CDR1 SNHLY, CDR2 FYNNEI. The CDR3 is 15 amino acids. Trimming stripped 3 bases from V and 0 bases from J, with 8 bases between. Here the CDR3 reads CASSDRTTNTGELFF. CDR3 coding DNA: TGTGCCAGCAGTGATCGGACAACGAACACCGGGGAGCTGTTTTTT.

This clonotype showed up many times. The V gene is TRBV12-3 or TRBV12-4, the J gene TRBJ2-1; TRBD2 agrees at 12 bases. The length of the CDR3 is 15 residues. With 5 bases clipped from V and 8 bases from J, the junction kept 7 bases outside the gene matches. CDR3 sequence (DNA): TGTGCCAGCAGTCCTAGCGGGGGGGTCTGGGATGAGCAGTTCTTC. This sequence encodes CASSPSGGVWDEQFF.

The chain joins TRBV11-3 to TRBJ2-2; D is ambiguous. V shed 3 bases and J shed 4 bases, with 12 bases lying between them. Per germline, CDR1 SGHNT and CDR2 YENEEA. This CDR3 is built from 15 residues. The CDR3 DNA follows: TGTGCCAGCAGCTTTCTGGACCTTTCCACCGGGGAGCTGTTTTTT. This sequence encodes CASSFLDLSTGELFF.

This clonotype came up many times. V and J are TRBV12-3 or TRBV12-4 and TRBJ1-6; TRBD1 matches at 10 bases. The V gene end was trimmed by 5 bases and the J gene end by 7 bases; junction bases not matched to a gene: 2. The CDR3 loop spans 14 amino acids. CDR3 sequence: CASSPTGGNSPLHF. Written as DNA, the CDR3 is TGTGCCAGCAGTCCGACAGGGGGCAATTCACCCCTCCACTTT.